Listed here are 13 T cell receptor beta chains from one sample, sequenced in a study of OX40 agonist ivuxolimab in advanced cancers. Assay used: immunoSEQ multiplex PCR; TCRdb lists only in-frame clones, some missing. The top ten clones hold about 2.5% of a sample with around 70,000 clones, 80% to 85% of them seen once. The sample consisted of CD4+ or CD8+ T cells sorted from blood, taken in a trial of the OX40 agonist ivuxolimab. Source of these receptors: an adult with an advanced solid tumor such as melanoma, head and neck, liver or kidney cancer.

The sample holds a few counts of this clone. This chain uses TRBV19 with TRBJ2-7; either TRBD1 or TRBD2 may fit D (5 bases each). The CDR3 consists of 14 residues. V gave up 10 bases and J gave up 6 bases, with 22 bases separating them. Germline loops: CDR1 LNHDA, CDR2 SQIVND (reference sequence). CDR3 DNA: TGTGCCACCGCACTCGGTGGGGGTGGGCTCGAGCAGTACTTC. Protein product: CATALGGGGLEQYF.

The chain combines TRBV6-1 with TRBJ2-1, with D maybe TRBD1 (5 bases). This CDR3 has 15 residues. In germline, CDR1 is MNHNS, CDR2 SASEGT. V lost 7 bases to trimming and J lost 0 bases, with 13 bases between them. CDR3 in DNA: TGTGCCAGCACCCGACAGCGAAACTCCTACAATGAGCAGTTCTTC. Amino acid sequence: CASTRQRNSYNEQFF.

The chain is built from TRBV27 and TRBJ2-4; TRBD1 is a possible D gene (5 bases). Germline V gene lookup returns CDR1 MNHEY and CDR2 SMNVEV (reference sequence). V lost 3 bases and J lost 6, with 12 bases in between. CDR3 length equals 14 residues. The CDR3 nucleotides are TGTGCCAGCAGTTTCTTAGGGGTTGGAAACATTCAGTACTTC. Its protein is CASSFLGVGNIQYF.

V and J are TRBV5-1 and TRBJ1-4; a weak D match, TRBD1 (6 bases). Trimming cost V 0 bases and J 6 bases, with 9 bases left between them. CDR1 is SGHRS, CDR2 YFSETQ, per germline. This CDR3 has 14 amino acids. The CDR3 is CASSLGQGYEKLFF. The CDR3 nucleotides are TGCGCCAGCAGCTTGGGCCAGGGGTATGAAAAACTGTTTTTT.

The chain recombines TRBV21-1 with TRBJ2-1; the D call in the table, TRBD2, was not verified against the DNA. TRBV21-1 is a recognized pseudogene. This CDR3 region has 18 residues. This CDR3 reads CASSSPPVSSGTYNEQFF. Written as DNA, the CDR3 is TGTGCCAGCAGCAGCCCCCCGGTATCTAGCGGGACCTACAATGAGCAGTTCTTC.

V gene TRBV6-5 combines with J gene TRBJ2-7, with D perhaps TRBD2 (5 bases). Germline-derived CDR1 and CDR2 are MNHEY and SVGAGI. The V end was cut by 4 bases, the J end by 5 bases, with 15 bases between. The CDR3 sequence is 14 residues long. In nucleotides, the CDR3 is TGTGCCAGCAGTTCGTCCAGAAAGAGGGACGAGCAGTACTTC. It specifies CASSSSRKRDEQYF.

The rearrangement uses TRBV4-3 and TRBJ2-1, with 12 nucleotides matching TRBD2. The CDR3 runs 16 residues. Germline V gene data show CDR1 as LGHNA and CDR2 as YSLEER. The V and J ends lost 0 bases and 9 bases, in that order; junction bases with no gene match: 6. For the CDR3, the DNA is TGCGCCAGCAGCCAAGATGGACTAGCGGGAAGGAGTGAGCAGTTCTTC. It is translated as CASSQDGLAGRSEQFF.

V and J are TRBV19 and TRBJ1-2; 9 nucleotides agree with TRBD1. Trimming cost V 1 base and J 6 bases; bases outside gene matches: 12. Germline V gene lookup returns CDR1 LNHDA and CDR2 SQIVND (reference sequence). This CDR3 is 17 amino acids long. The CDR3 DNA is TGTGCCAGTAGTATAGCCAGCCTGGGACAGGGTGCTCATGGCTACACCTTC. Its translation: CASSIASLGQGAHGYTF. Combining the CDR3 with reference TRBV19 and TRBJ1-2 gives the whole variable domain DGGITQSPKYLFRKEGQNVTLSCEQNLNHDAMYWYRQDPGQGLRLIYYSQIVNDFQKGDIAEGYSVSREKKESFPLTVTSAQKNPTAFYLCASSIASLGQGAHGYTFGSGTRLTVV.

This clone showed up just a few times. The gene calls are TRBV5-7 and TRBJ2-5; TRBD2 agrees at 15 bases. TRBV5-7 is treated as an ORF (open reading frame) with a function not yet certain. The V and J ends lost 4 bases and 7 bases, in that order; junction bases with no gene match: 11. The CDR3 length is 17 residues. The CDR3 here is CASSIGTSGRCPGTQYF. CDR3 nucleotide sequence: TGTGCCAGCAGCATAGGGACTAGCGGGAGGTGCCCGGGGACCCAGTACTTC.

The rearrangement joins TRBV19 to TRBJ1-2; a possible D gene is TRBD1 (6 bases). The CDR3 covers 13 residues. V was pared by 0 bases and J by 7 bases, with 9 bases between. CDR1 is LNHDA, CDR2 SQIVND, per germline (reference sequence). CDR3 amino acids: CASSIEGAFGYTF. The CDR3 nucleotides are TGTGCCAGTAGTATAGAGGGGGCATTTGGCTACACCTTC.

V usage is TRBV7-9 and J usage is TRBJ1-4; 7 positions agree with TRBD1. The V gene end was trimmed by 2 bases and the J gene end by 6 bases; junction bases not matched to a gene: 6. CDR1 and CDR2 (germline): SEHNR, FQNEAQ (reference sequence). This CDR3 region has 15 residues. This CDR3 reads CASSLSPGQYEKLFF. CDR3 sequence (DNA): TGTGCCAGCAGCTTATCACCGGGACAGTATGAAAAACTGTTTTTT.

This sequence joins TRBV20-1 and TRBJ1-2; TRBD1 aligns across 7 bases. Germline lookup yields CDR1 DFQATT and CDR2 SNEGSKA (reference sequence). V was pared by 6 bases and J by 8 bases, with 6 bases of the junction left unmatched. The CDR3 sequence is 11 residues long. This CDR3 reads CSAPRDRGYTF. CDR3 bases: TGCAGTGCGCCCCGGGACAGAGGCTACACCTTC.

V gene TRBV5-4 combines with J gene TRBJ2-7; D not certain. The CDR3 length is 14 residues. Trimming removed 4 bases at V and 4 bases at J, with 15 bases between. Germline V gives CDR1 SGHNT, CDR2 YYREEE (reference sequence). This CDR3 is CASSPVVSVYEQYF. For the CDR3, the DNA is TGTGCCAGCAGCCCCGTGGTGAGTGTTTACGAGCAGTACTTC.